This T cell receptor (beta chain) was documented in a study of T cell responses to AZD1222 COVID-19 vaccine. Findings of the study overall: Nearly half of spike-specific TCRs reportedly target variant regions that are unmutated in the B.1.351 and B.1.1.7 variants.

In regard to this clone: Its antigen remains unknown.

The method was immunoSEQ multiplex PCR; TCRdb's version includes in-frame clones alone and lacks a portion of them. The sample shows some 84,000 clones, about 86% of them seen only once. CDR3 length equals 12 residues. V lost 9 bases and J lost 6, with 12 bases in between. CDR1 is MDHEN, CDR2 SYDVKM, per germline. The specimen was peripheral blood, collected on day 0 of AZD1222 vaccination. The rearrangement uses TRBV28 and TRBJ2-1; TRBD1 might be the D (5 bases). The clonotype originates from an adult in good health. The CDR3 region is CASRWGSNEQFF. The DNA of the CDR3 is TGTGCCAGTAGGTGGGGCTCCAATGAGCAGTTCTTC.